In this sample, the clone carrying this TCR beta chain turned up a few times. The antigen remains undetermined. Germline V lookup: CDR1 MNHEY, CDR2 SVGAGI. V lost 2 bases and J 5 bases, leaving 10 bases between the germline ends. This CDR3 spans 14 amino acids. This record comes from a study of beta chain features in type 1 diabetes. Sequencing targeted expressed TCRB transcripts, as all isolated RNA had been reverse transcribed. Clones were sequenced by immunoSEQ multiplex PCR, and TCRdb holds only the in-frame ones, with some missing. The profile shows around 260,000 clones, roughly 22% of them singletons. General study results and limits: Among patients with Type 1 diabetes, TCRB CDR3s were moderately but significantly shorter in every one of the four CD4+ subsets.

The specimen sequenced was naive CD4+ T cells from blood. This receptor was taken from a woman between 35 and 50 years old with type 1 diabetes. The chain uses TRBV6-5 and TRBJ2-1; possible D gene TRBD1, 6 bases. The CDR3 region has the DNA TGTGCCAGCAGTTACCCGGGACACCACAATGAGCAGTTCTTC. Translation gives CASSYPGHHNEQFF.